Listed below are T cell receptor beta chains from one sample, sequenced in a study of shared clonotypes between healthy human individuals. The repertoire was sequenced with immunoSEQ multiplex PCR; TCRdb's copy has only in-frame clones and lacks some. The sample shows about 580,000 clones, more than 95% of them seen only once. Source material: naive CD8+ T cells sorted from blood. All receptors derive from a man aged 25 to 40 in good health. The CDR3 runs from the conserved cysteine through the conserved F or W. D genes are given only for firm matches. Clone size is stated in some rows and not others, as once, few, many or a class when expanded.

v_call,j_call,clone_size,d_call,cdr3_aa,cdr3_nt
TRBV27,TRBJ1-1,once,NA,CASSLSSGAEAFF,TGTGCCAGCAGTTTATCGTCGGGCGCTGAGGCTTTCTTT
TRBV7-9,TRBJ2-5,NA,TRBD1,CASSPTGNGQETQYF,TGTGCCAGCAGCCCGACAGGGAATGGGCAAGAGACCCAGTACTTC
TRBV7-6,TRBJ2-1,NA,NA,CASSSRRGNEQFF,TGTGCCAGCAGCTCGCGGAGGGGAAATGAGCAGTTCTTC
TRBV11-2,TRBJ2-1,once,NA,CASSFPDSYNEQFF,TGTGCCAGCAGCTTCCCAGACAGCTACAATGAGCAGTTCTTC
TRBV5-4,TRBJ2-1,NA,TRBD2,CASSLASGRVYNEQFF,TGTGCCAGCAGCTTGGCGAGCGGGAGGGTCTACAATGAGCAGTTCTTC
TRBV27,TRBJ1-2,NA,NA,CASSPTGTADYGYTF,TGTGCCAGCAGTCCGACAGGCACGGCCGACTATGGCTACACCTTC
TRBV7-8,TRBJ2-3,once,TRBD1,CASSLAGTGVSDTQYF,TGTGCCAGCAGCTTAGCCGGGACAGGGGTTTCAGATACGCAGTATTTT
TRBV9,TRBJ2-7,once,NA,CASSDGRAGSYEQYF,TGTGCCAGCAGTGACGGGCGGGCCGGTTCCTACGAGCAGTACTTC
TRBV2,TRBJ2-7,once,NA,CASRGTVYEQYF,TGTGCCAGCAGGGGGACCGTCTACGAGCAGTACTTC
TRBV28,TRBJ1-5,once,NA,CASRGGGGQPQHF,TGTGCCAGCAGGGGAGGGGGGGGACAGCCCCAGCATTTT